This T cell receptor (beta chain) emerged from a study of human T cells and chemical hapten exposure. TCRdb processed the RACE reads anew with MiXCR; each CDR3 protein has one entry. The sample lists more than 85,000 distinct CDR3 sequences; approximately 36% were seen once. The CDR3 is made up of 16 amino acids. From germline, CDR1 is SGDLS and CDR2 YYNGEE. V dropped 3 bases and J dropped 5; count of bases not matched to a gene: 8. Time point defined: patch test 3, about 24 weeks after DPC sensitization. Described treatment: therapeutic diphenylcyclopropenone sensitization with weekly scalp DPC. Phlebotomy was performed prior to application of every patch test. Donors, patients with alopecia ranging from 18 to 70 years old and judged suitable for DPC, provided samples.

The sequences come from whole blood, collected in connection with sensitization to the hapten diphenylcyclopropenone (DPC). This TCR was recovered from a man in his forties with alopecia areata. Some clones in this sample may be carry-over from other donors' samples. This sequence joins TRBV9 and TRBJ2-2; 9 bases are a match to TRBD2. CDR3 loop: CASSGSGRYRTGELFF. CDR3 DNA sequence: TGTGCCAGCAGCGGTAGCGGGAGATATCGGACCGGGGAGCTGTTTTTT. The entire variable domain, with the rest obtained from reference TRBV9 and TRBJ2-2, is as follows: DSGVTQTPKHLITATGQRVTLRCSPRSGDLSVYWYQQSLDQGLQFLIQYYNGEERAKGNILERFSAQQFPDLHSELNLSSLELGDSALYFCASSGSGRYRTGELFFGEGSRLTVL.